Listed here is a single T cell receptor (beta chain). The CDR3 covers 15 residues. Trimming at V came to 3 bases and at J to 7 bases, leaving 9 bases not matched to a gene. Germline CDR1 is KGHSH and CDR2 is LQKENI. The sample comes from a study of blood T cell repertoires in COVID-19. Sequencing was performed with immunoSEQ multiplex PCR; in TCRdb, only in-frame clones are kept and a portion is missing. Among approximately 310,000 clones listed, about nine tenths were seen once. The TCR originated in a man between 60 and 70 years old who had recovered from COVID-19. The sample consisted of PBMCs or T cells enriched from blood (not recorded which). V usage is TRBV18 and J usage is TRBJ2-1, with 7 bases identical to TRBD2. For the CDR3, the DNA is TGTGCCAGCTCACCGGCTAGCGGAGGCCCTAATGAGCAGTTCTTC. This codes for CASSPASGGPNEQFF.